This T cell receptor beta chain was observed in a study of cytomegalovirus exposure and HLA in healthy donors. General study points: TCR beta chains numbering under 200 were designated cytomegalovirus-associated.

Germline-derived CDR1 and CDR2 are LNHNV and YYDKDF (reference sequence). CDR3 length equals 16 residues. V was clipped by 3 bases and J by 1 base, with 15 bases between them. Concerning this clone: Its antigen is unknown.

The PCR was carried out with 60 Vbeta primers and 13 Jbeta primers. TCRdb's copy holds only in-frame clones and misses some; the assay was immunoSEQ multiplex PCR. This table holds 150,000 to 200,000 clones, roughly 85% found once. This clonotype originated in a male donor in good health and CMV-seropositive. The sequencing input was PBMCs. The rearrangement uses TRBV15 and TRBJ1-1, with a weak D call TRBD1 (6 bases). CDR3 coding DNA: TGTGCCACCAGCAGGGAGGGGGGGCGTTCGAACACTGAAGCTTTCTTT. It yields the protein CATSREGGRSNTEAFF. The full variable domain, rest sourced from reference TRBV15 and TRBJ1-1, is DAMVIQNPRYQVTQFGKPVTLSCSQTLNHNVMYWYQQKSSQAPKLLFHYYDKDFNNEADTPDNFQSRRPNTSFCFLDIRSPGLGDTAMYLCATSREGGRSNTEAFFGQGTRLTVV.